A selection of T cell receptor beta chains follows, all from one sample in a study of tumor-infiltrating lymphocytes in primary liver carcinoma. One entry per CDR3 protein, called by TCRdb with MiXCR from the multiplex PCR reads. The sample has more than 150,000 distinct CDR3 sequences; about 55% are singletons. What was sequenced was peripheral blood. Receptors originate from a man in his forties or fifties with primary liver carcinoma and hepatitis B virus infection. CDR3s include the opening cysteine and the closing phenylalanine or tryptophan. A D gene is named only where the DNA matches it firmly. The size of a clone is reported for some rows only, either as once, few or many, or as a class for expanded clones.

cdr3_aa | cdr3_nt | j_call | d_call | clone_size | v_call
CASSLRGRQPQHF | TGTGCCAGCAGTTTGCGGGGGCGACAGCCCCAGCATTTT | TRBJ1-5 | NA | NA | TRBV12-3/TRBV12-4
CASSQEAVRVTGELFF | TGCGCCAGCAGCCAAGAAGCGGTCAGGGTCACCGGGGAGCTGTTTTTT | TRBJ2-2 | NA | few | TRBV4-1
CASSPQENTEAFF | TGTGCCAGCAGCCCACAGGAGAACACTGAAGCTTTCTTT | TRBJ1-1 | NA | many | TRBV11-2
CASSLTESSYGYTF | TGTGCCAGCAGCTTAACCGAGTCGAGCTATGGCTACACCTTC | TRBJ1-2 | NA | NA | TRBV7-9
CASSYSSWGSYEQYF | TGTGCCAGCAGTTACTCAAGTTGGGGCTCCTACGAGCAGTACTTC | TRBJ2-7 | NA | few | TRBV6-5
CASSTGQGLGPGANVLTF | TGTGCCAGCAGTACAGGACAGGGGTTAGGGCCTGGGGCCAACGTCCTGACTTTC | TRBJ2-6 | TRBD1 | NA | TRBV6-5
CASSQTGQGAYEQYF | TGTGCCAGCAGTCAAACGGGACAGGGGGCCTACGAGCAGTACTTC | TRBJ2-7 | TRBD1 | few | TRBV6-5
CASSLKTGGADGYTF | TGTGCCAGCAGCTTAAAGACAGGGGGCGCCGATGGCTACACCTTC | TRBJ1-2 | TRBD1 | once | TRBV7-9
CVIRGRANTEAFF | TGTGTCATCAGGGGCAGGGCGAACACTGAAGCTTTCTTT | TRBJ1-1 | NA | NA | TRBV10-3
CSVTQGEETQYF | TGCAGCGTAACCCAGGGGGAAGAGACCCAGTACTTC | TRBJ2-5 | TRBD1 | NA | TRBV29-1
CSDRDSTYNEQFF | TGCAGCGACCGGGACTCAACCTACAATGAGCAGTTCTTC | TRBJ2-1 | NA | NA | TRBV29-1
CASSLRDIFSYEQYF | TGTGCCAGCAGCTTAAGGGACATCTTCTCCTACGAGCAGTACTTC | TRBJ2-7 | NA | NA | TRBV11-2
CSVRDTRRYEQYF | TGCAGCGTCCGGGACACGAGACGCTACGAGCAGTACTTC | TRBJ2-7 | NA | many | TRBV29-1
CASSLLGVEGAYEQYF | TGTGCCAGCAGCTTACTCGGGGTAGAGGGGGCCTACGAGCAGTACTTC | TRBJ2-7 | NA | NA | TRBV6-5
CASSLAYGDQYF | TGTGCCAGCAGTTTAGCCTATGGGGATCAGTACTTC | TRBJ2-7 | NA | NA | TRBV12-3/TRBV12-4
CASSLGSNPDTQYF | TGTGCCAGCAGCTTGGGTTCGAACCCAGATACGCAGTATTTT | TRBJ2-3 | NA | few | TRBV7-9
CASSLGGAHSYEQYF | TGTGCCAGCAGCTTAGGGGGGGCACATTCATACGAGCAGTACTTC | TRBJ2-7 | NA | NA | TRBV11-2
CSGIGVGYGYTF | TGCAGCGGTATAGGGGTGGGCTATGGCTACACCTTC | TRBJ1-2 | NA | NA | TRBV29-1
CASSLRAHEQFF | TGTGCCAGCAGCTTGAGGGCACATGAGCAGTTCTTC | TRBJ2-1 | NA | NA | TRBV11-2
CASSWDRSIETQYF | TGTGCCAGCAGCTGGGACAGGTCTATAGAGACCCAGTACTTC | TRBJ2-5 | TRBD1 | once | TRBV5-6
CASSYVGEHYF | TGTGCCAGCAGCTACGTCGGAGAGCACTACTTC | TRBJ2-7 | NA | NA | TRBV11-2
CASSFIGASGNTIYF | TGTGCCAGCAGCTTTATAGGAGCCTCTGGAAACACCATATATTTT | TRBJ1-3 | NA | NA | TRBV12-3/TRBV12-4
CASSFLHADGELFF | TGTGCCAGCAGCTTCCTTCATGCCGACGGGGAGCTGTTTTTT | TRBJ2-2 | NA | NA | TRBV5-8
CASSSGISEEYF | TGTGCTAGCAGCTCAGGGATTAGCGAGGAGTACTTC | TRBJ2-7 | NA | NA | TRBV11-2
CAIGGNQPQHF | TGTGCCATCGGGGGTAATCAGCCCCAGCATTTT | TRBJ1-5 | NA | NA | TRBV10-3
CANSRGRPRETQYF | TGTGCCAACAGCAGGGGTCGCCCAAGGGAGACCCAGTACTTC | TRBJ2-5 | NA | NA | TRBV11-1
CASSLRAGGYEQYF | TGTGCCAGCAGCTTACGGGCAGGCGGCTACGAGCAGTACTTC | TRBJ2-7 | NA | NA | TRBV7-6
CASSDSGSNYGYTF | TGTGCCAGCAGTGATTCGGGGTCTAACTATGGCTACACCTTC | TRBJ1-2 | NA | NA | TRBV2
CAWEDGATNEKPFF | TGTGCCTGGGAGGACGGTGCAACTAATGAAAAACCGTTTTTT | TRBJ1-4 | NA | NA | TRBV30
CASSVAGPPKFF | TGCGCCAGCAGTGTAGCGGGGCCCCCCAAGTTCTTC | TRBJ2-1 | TRBD2 | few | TRBV10-2
CSVEDPVIYGYTF | TGCAGCGTTGAAGATCCCGTGATCTATGGCTACACCTTC | TRBJ1-2 | NA | many | TRBV29-1
CVSSYSYADTQYF | TGTGTCAGCAGTTACTCATATGCAGATACGCAGTATTTT | TRBJ2-3 | NA | NA | TRBV6-6
CASSPGGYNEQFF | TGTGCCAGCAGTCCAGGAGGCTACAATGAGCAGTTCTTC | TRBJ2-1 | NA | NA | TRBV6-6
CASSLGLPNEQFF | TGTGCCAGCAGCTTAGGCCTTCCGAATGAGCAGTTCTTC | TRBJ2-1 | NA | many | TRBV11-2
CASSRDREDEQYF | TGTGCCAGCAGCCGGGACAGGGAGGACGAGCAGTACTTC | TRBJ2-7 | TRBD1 | few | TRBV6-1
CSVDGTSGITDTQYF | TGCAGCGTGGATGGGACTAGCGGCATAACAGATACGCAGTATTTT | TRBJ2-3 | TRBD2 | NA | TRBV29-1
CASSRGTSENEQFF | TGCGCCAGCAGCCGAGGGACTAGCGAGAATGAGCAGTTCTTC | TRBJ2-1 | TRBD2 | few | TRBV4-1
CSVSSESHERYF | TGCAGCGTTTCTAGCGAGTCCCACGAGCGGTACTTC | TRBJ2-7 | NA | once | TRBV29-1
CSVGGRAGYTDTQYF | TGCAGCGTGGGGGGAAGAGCGGGATACACAGATACGCAGTATTTT | TRBJ2-3 | TRBD2 | NA | TRBV29-1
CASSYLTGTQYGYTF | TGTGCCAGCAGTTACTTAACCGGGACTCAATATGGCTACACCTTC | TRBJ1-2 | NA | NA | TRBV6-5
CASSLRQGSYNEQFF | TGTGCCAGCAGTTTAAGACAGGGAAGTTACAATGAGCAGTTCTTC | TRBJ2-1 | TRBD1 | many | TRBV11-1
CASSHGQQHF | TGTGCCAGCAGTCACGGACAGCAGCATTTT | TRBJ1-5 | NA | NA | TRBV28
CASSYKQGAGELFF | TGTGCTAGCAGTTATAAACAGGGTGCCGGGGAGCTGTTTTTT | TRBJ2-2 | NA | NA | TRBV6-5
CAGSIVTPGSGELFF | TGTGCCGGCAGCATTGTGACCCCAGGGAGCGGGGAGCTGTTTTTT | TRBJ2-2 | NA | NA | TRBV11-3
CASSSGGVDTDTQYF | TGCGCCAGCAGCTCAGGGGGAGTCGACACAGATACGCAGTATTTT | TRBJ2-3 | TRBD1 | few | TRBV5-1